The 18 T cell receptor beta chains in this list originate from one sample, sequenced in a study of blood T cells in healthy people across ages. Through a sample-barcoded 5' primer and a J-beta primer mix, a second PCR was run for about 7 to 12 cycles. TCRdb recomputed calls from the 5' RACE reads with MiXCR, one row per CDR3 protein. This sample yields 550,000 to 800,000 distinct CDR3 sequences, of which 21% are seen a single time; roughly 3.7% belongs to the top ten. What was sequenced was blood. These receptors were taken from a man between 70 and 80 years old in good health.

The chain links TRBV7-8 to TRBJ2-1; 7 bases line up with TRBD2. V trimming: 5 bases; J trimming: 2 bases; junction bases outside the gene matches: 9. Looked up from germline, CDR1 is SGHVS and CDR2 is FQNEAQ. The CDR3 runs to 16 residues. The DNA of the CDR3 is TGTGCCAGCAGCGCACATGGGGGGAGGGCCTACAATGAGCAGTTCTTC. Its translation is CASSAHGGRAYNEQFF.

The rearrangement uses TRBV15 and TRBJ2-1; TRBD2 aligns across 12 bases. The CDR3 covers 13 residues. Per the germline V gene, CDR1 is LNHNV and CDR2 is YYDKDF (reference sequence). V lost 3 bases and J lost 9; bases outside the gene matches: 0. The CDR3 DNA sequence: TGTGCCACCAGCAGGGGACTAGCGGGTGAGCAGTTCTTC. Its protein product is CATSRGLAGEQFF.

This clonotype was recorded many times. This chain uses TRBV20-1 with TRBJ2-7, with TRBD2 as a possible D gene (6 bases). V was shortened by 5 bases and J by 0 bases, with 14 bases between the two germline ends. CDR1 is DFQATT, CDR2 SNEGSKA, per germline (reference sequence). CDR3 length: 14 residues. The CDR3 loop reads CSALDSTSSYEQYF. In DNA form, the CDR3 reads TGCAGTGCTCTCGACTCGACTAGCTCCTACGAGCAGTACTTC.

V gene TRBV4-1 combines with J gene TRBJ2-3; 9 nucleotides align to TRBD2. Trimming removed 0 bases from V and 3 bases from J; junction bases left unmatched: 10. Per the germline V gene, CDR1 is MGHRA and CDR2 is YSYEKL. CDR3 size: 18 residues. This chain's CDR3 is CASSQDSNGAGGTDTQYF. The CDR3 DNA sequence: TGCGCCAGCAGCCAAGACTCTAATGGGGCGGGAGGGACAGATACGCAGTATTTT.

In regard to this clonotype: Germline is not matched at one junction end, which may reflect a read error. This rearrangement joins TRBV5-1 to TRBJ2-3, with 7 bases aligning to TRBD1. The germline gives CDR1 SGHRS, CDR2 YFSETQ. The CDR3 sequence is 13 residues long. The CDR3 loop is CASSSTGTDAQYF. In DNA, the CDR3 is TGCGCCAGCAGCTCGACAGGGACAGATGCGCAGTATTTT.

This clonotype showed up just a few times. The genes are TRBV6-1 and TRBJ2-1; the match to TRBD1 covers 11 bases. Germline V gives CDR1 MNHNS, CDR2 SASEGT. Trimming removed 8 bases from V and 6 bases from J; junction bases left unmatched: 3. The CDR3 spans 13 residues. The CDR3 here is CASRDRGFNEQFF. The CDR3 coding sequence is TGTGCCAGCCGGGACAGGGGGTTCAATGAGCAGTTCTTC.

This clonotype was observed once. CDR3 region: CASSFQAGGGHEQYF. CDR3 nucleotide sequence: TGTGCCAGCAGTTTCCAAGCGGGAGGGGGTCACGAGCAGTACTTC. The chain uses TRBV27 and TRBJ2-7, with 10 positions matching TRBD2. V shed 3 bases and J 5 bases; nucleotides not matched to a gene: 7. CDR1 and CDR2 from the germline V gene are MNHEY and SMNVEV (reference sequence). The CDR3 runs to 15 residues.

This clonotype has only a few counts. The CDR3 region has the DNA TGTGCCACCAGTGGAGGGGGGACTAGCGGGAGATTCTGGACCGGGGAGCTGTTTTTT. Encoded protein: CATSGGGTSGRFWTGELFF. This chain links TRBV24-1 with TRBJ2-2; 14 bases map to TRBD2. V gave up 5 bases and J gave up 5 bases; unmatched junction bases: 12. CDR3 size: 19 residues. Germline V gene data show CDR1 as KGHDR and CDR2 as SFDVKD.

The table lists this clonotype with a count of one. The CDR3 loop is CASSQGVGGELFF. As DNA, the CDR3 is TGTGCCAGCAGTCAAGGGGTTGGCGGGGAGCTGTTTTTT. The gene calls are TRBV6-2 or TRBV6-3 and TRBJ2-2; D is possibly TRBD1 (5 bases). With 5 bases removed from V and 7 bases from J, the gap between germline ends came to 11 bases. There are 13 residues in the CDR3. CDR1 MNHEY and CDR2 SVGEGT come from the germline V gene.

V is TRBV7-9 and J is TRBJ2-5; D gene unclear. Trimming took off 4 bases at V and 4 bases at J, with 13 bases between the two ends. CDR1 and CDR2 from the germline V gene are SEHNR and FQNEAQ (reference sequence). The CDR3 consists of 14 residues. The chain's CDR3 is CASSSIVGPETQYF. The DNA for the CDR3 is TGTGCCAGCAGCTCAATAGTGGGCCCAGAGACCCAGTACTTC.

The chain combines TRBV20-1 with TRBJ2-7, with D hard to call. Germline V gene sequence: CDR1 DFQATT, CDR2 SNEGSKA (reference sequence). This CDR3 is 11 amino acids long. V shed 0 bases and J shed 6 bases, with 6 bases lying between them. The CDR3 DNA is TGCAGTGCTAGAGATGCAATCGAGCAGTACTTC. It specifies CSARDAIEQYF.

This clonotype was seen at least ten times. The chain is built from TRBV4-1 and TRBJ1-1; no clear D. V lost 0 bases and J 1 base, leaving 9 bases between the germline ends. CDR3 length: 15 amino acids. Germline V CDR1 and CDR2: MGHRA, YSYEKL. The CDR3 DNA reads TGCGCCAGCAGCCAAGATGGGCGGGAGAACACTGAAGCTTTCTTT. This encodes CASSQDGRENTEAFF.

J is TRBJ1-3 and V is TRBV2; TRBD1 is a possible D gene (6 bases). V was cut by 6 bases and J by 4 bases, with 13 bases left in between. The germline CDR1 and CDR2 sequences are SNHLY and FYNNEI. This CDR3 spans 14 amino acids. In DNA, the CDR3 is TGTGCCAGCAGAGCAGGACAGCCGGGAAACACCATATATTTT. Protein sequence: CASRAGQPGNTIYF.

This clonotype was counted a few times. This chain joins TRBV7-9 and TRBJ1-1; D ambiguous. Germline V gene sequence: CDR1 SEHNR, CDR2 FQNEAQ (reference sequence). Trimming shortened V by 3 bases and J by 0 bases, and 11 bases separated the two germline ends. This CDR3 is 15 amino acids long. The CDR3 region is CASSLDGSMNTEAFF. The CDR3 DNA sequence: TGTGCCAGCAGCTTGGACGGCTCCATGAACACTGAAGCTTTCTTT.

V gene TRBV10-3 combines with J gene TRBJ2-3, with D possibly being TRBD2 (6 bases). The CDR3 has 14 residues. Looked up from germline, CDR1 is ENHRY and CDR2 is SYGVKD. V dropped 0 bases and J dropped 6 bases, with 10 bases sitting between them. As DNA, the CDR3 is TGTGCCATCAGTGAGTCGATAGGAGGGGATACGCAGTATTTT. Protein product: CAISESIGGDTQYF.

The V and J genes are TRBV12-3 or TRBV12-4 and TRBJ2-1, with D maybe TRBD1 (6 bases). V was shortened by 6 bases and J by 0 bases, with 24 bases between the two germline ends. This CDR3 is 19 amino acids long. CDR3 coding DNA: TGTGCCAGCAGCCCCCTAAAATCCCCAACAGGGAGCTCCTACAATGAGCAGTTCTTC. Its translation is CASSPLKSPTGSSYNEQFF.

The chain couples TRBV29-1 to TRBJ2-3; the D gene is possibly TRBD1 (5 bases). With 7 bases removed from V and 2 bases from J, the gap between germline ends came to 19 bases. CDR1 SQVTM and CDR2 ANQGSEA come from the germline V gene. The CDR3 runs to 15 residues. The CDR3 here is CSALRGLGFTDTQYF. As DNA, the CDR3 is TGCAGCGCCCTAAGGGGATTGGGATTCACAGATACGCAGTATTTT.

This clonotype was picked up a small number of times. The chain employs TRBV18 and TRBJ2-5, with 12 positions matching TRBD2. The germline CDR1 and CDR2 sequences are KGHSH and LQKENI. The CDR3 has 18 amino acids. V dropped 1 base and J dropped 2; count of bases not matched to a gene: 8. CDR3 coding DNA: TGTGCCAGCTCACCACTGGTGAGACTAGCGGGAGTACAAGAGACCCAGTACTTC. It encodes CASSPLVRLAGVQETQYF.